The 11 T cell receptor beta chains below come from one sample, sequenced in a study of T cell responses to AZD1222 COVID-19 vaccine. The protocol was immunoSEQ multiplex PCR, while the TCRdb copy is restricted to in-frame clones and leaves out a portion. The sample includes around 150,000 clones, over 80% of them seen just once. Sequences were derived from peripheral blood, sampled 28 days after the second AZD1222 dose. The receptors shown here come from an adult who received the AZD1222 COVID-19 vaccine.

The chain joins TRBV5-1 to TRBJ1-1; 9 bases match TRBD1. V was clipped by 2 bases and J by 4 bases; unmatched bases: 6. This CDR3 spans 15 amino acids. CDR1 SGHRS and CDR2 YFSETQ come from the germline V gene. The CDR3: CASSLETGGTTEAFF. CDR3 coding DNA: TGCGCCAGCAGCTTAGAAACAGGGGGCACCACTGAAGCTTTCTTT.

The chain uses TRBV5-4 and TRBJ1-3; 7 bases match TRBD1. Trimming removed 0 bases from V and 0 bases from J; junction bases left unmatched: 3. CDR1 SGHNT and CDR2 YYREEE come from the germline V gene (reference sequence). The CDR3 consists of 16 residues. The CDR3 loop reads CASSLGQGYSGNTIYF. CDR3 DNA sequence: TGTGCCAGCAGCTTGGGACAGGGCTACTCTGGAAACACCATATATTTT.

V gene TRBV11-3 combines with J gene TRBJ2-3, with no clear D. The CDR3 spans 13 residues. Germline CDR1 SGHNT, CDR2 YENEEA. V was shortened by 5 bases and J by 6 bases, with 12 bases between the two germline ends. As DNA, the CDR3 is TGTGCCAGCAGCCCCCCCGTCTACGATACGCAGTATTTT. Translated, it gives CASSPPVYDTQYF. The full variable domain, in which reference TRBV11-3 and TRBJ2-3 provide the parts outside the CDR3, is EAGVVQSPRYKIIEKKQPVAFWCNPISGHNTLYWYLQNLGQGPELLIRYENEEAVDDSQLPKDRFSAERLKGVDSTLKIQPAELGDSAVYLCASSPPVYDTQYFGPGTRLTVL.

The V call is TRBV3-1 (or the pseudogene TRBV3-2), the J call TRBJ1-2, with D perhaps matching TRBD1 (5 bases). This CDR3 is 16 amino acids long. The germline CDR1 and CDR2 sequences are LGHDT and YNNKEL (reference sequence). The V end lost 4 bases, the J end lost 5 bases, and 20 bases lay between the germline ends. CDR3: CASSRLYQGWEYGYTF. The DNA for the CDR3 is TGTGCCAGCAGCCGGCTATACCAGGGTTGGGAATATGGCTACACCTTC.

The CDR3 loop reads CASSLGANVLTF. The CDR3 DNA reads as TGTGCCAGCAGCTTAGGGGCCAACGTCCTGACTTTC. The gene calls are TRBV7-9 and TRBJ2-6, with no clear D. Trimming shortened V by 1 base and J by 5 bases, and 0 bases separated the two germline ends. The CDR3 consists of 12 residues. Germline CDR1 reads SEHNR; CDR2 reads FQNEAQ (reference sequence). Filled out from reference TRBV7-9 and TRBJ2-6, the complete variable domain reads DTGVSQNPRHKITKRGQNVTFRCDPISEHNRLYWYRQTLGQGPEFLTYFQNEAQLEKSRLLSDRFSAERPKGSFSTLEIQRTEQGDSAMYLCASSLGANVLTFGAGSRLTVL.

This chain connects TRBV5-1 to TRBJ1-1; D remains unclear. In germline, CDR1 is SGHRS, CDR2 YFSETQ. The CDR3 sequence is 14 residues long. The V end was cut by 0 bases, the J end by 7 bases, with 13 bases between. This chain's CDR3 is CASSLVQIGSEAFF. The DNA of the CDR3 is TGCGCCAGCAGCTTGGTACAAATTGGGAGTGAAGCTTTCTTT.

The rearrangement joins TRBV2 to TRBJ1-4, with D perhaps TRBD1 (6 bases). V dropped 7 bases and J dropped 8 bases, with 14 bases sitting between them. Looked up from germline, CDR1 is SNHLY and CDR2 is FYNNEI. The CDR3 is 13 residues long. CDR3 loop: CASTSGTGEKLFF. The CDR3, as DNA: TGTGCCAGCACCTCGGGCACAGGGGAAAAACTGTTTTTT.

The chain employs TRBV30 and TRBJ2-1; unclear D gene. CDR1 is GTSNPN and CDR2 is SVGIG in the germline V gene (reference sequence). V lost 2 bases and J lost 9, with 17 bases in between. CDR3 length: 14 amino acids. The CDR3 nucleotides read TGTGCCTGGAGTCGGCAAGTGGTGTTGGGTGAGCAGTTCTTC. Its protein is CAWSRQVVLGEQFF. The full variable domain, with the rest looked up from reference TRBV30 and TRBJ2-1, is SQTIHQWPATLVQPVGSPLSLECTVEGTSNPNLYWYRQAAGRGLQLLFYSVGIGQISSEVPQNLSASRPQDRQFILSSKKLLLSDSGFYLCAWSRQVVLGEQFFGPGTRLTVL.

The chain uses TRBV27 and TRBJ1-4; a weak D match, TRBD1 (5 bases). Looked up from germline, CDR1 is MNHEY and CDR2 is SMNVEV (reference sequence). Between the trimmed V and J ends, which lost 4 bases and 6 bases, there was a span of 15 bases. This CDR3 has 15 residues. CDR3: CASSSGTVDYEKLFF. The CDR3 nucleotides are TGTGCCAGCAGTTCCGGGACGGTCGACTATGAAAAACTGTTTTTT.

With regard to this clone: The identical CDR3 is also encoded by other nucleotide sequences in the sample. V gene TRBV5-1 combines with J gene TRBJ1-2, with D perhaps TRBD1 (6 bases). The CDR3 has 15 residues. V was shortened by 0 bases and J by 8 bases, with 17 bases between the two germline ends. Germline lookup yields CDR1 SGHRS and CDR2 YFSETQ. CDR3 loop: CASSLGGLRGGGYTF. DNA for the CDR3: TGCGCCAGCAGCTTGGGTGGCCTCCGAGGGGGAGGCTACACCTTC.

The chain joins TRBV11-3 to TRBJ1-1; TRBD1 might be the D (5 bases). V was clipped by 2 bases and J by 4 bases, with 17 bases between them. Germline assignment: CDR1 SGHNT and CDR2 YENEEA. The CDR3 has 16 amino acids. The DNA of the CDR3 is TGTGCCAGCAGCTTAATTTTGGCGGGGGGAAGCACTGAAGCTTTCTTT. This sequence encodes CASSLILAGGSTEAFF.